This T cell receptor beta chain was identified during a study of blood T cells in healthy people across ages. Study results and limitations: Observed TCR beta diversity per million T cells went down as age went up. This fall followed a roughly linear course with age. Investigators treated diversity estimates from one million T cells as underestimates.

Primers used in a second PCR of about 7 to 12 cycles were a sample-barcoded 5' primer and a J-beta primer mix. Researchers report that a template-switch adaptor with 12 random nucleotides tagged each cDNA molecule. A single record per CDR3 protein comes from TCRdb applying MiXCR to the 5' RACE reads. The sample has about 1.7 million distinct CDR3 sequences; roughly 30% are singletons. As to this clonotype: Its specificity is unknown.

Germline loops: CDR1 MNHNY, CDR2 SVGAGI (reference sequence). The V gene lost 6 bases and the J gene lost 5 bases, with 14 bases spanning the gap. This CDR3 comprises 14 residues. Healthy individuals of Caucasian origin from Russia, aged roughly 6 to 90, served as donors. The chain carries TRBV6-6 and TRBJ1-5; D is undetermined. Sequencing was done on a sample of blood. The clonotype originates from a woman in her thirties in good health. The DNA for the CDR3 is TGTGCCAGCAGCTCCGACAAGGTTTATCAGCCCCAGCATTTT. Protein product: CASSSDKVYQPQHF.